The rows below give T cell receptor beta chains drawn from one sample of a study of monozygotic twins with inflammatory bowel disease. TCRdb re-called the 5' RACE reads and shows each CDR3 protein once, DNA omitted. The ten top clones account for approximately 2%, within a sample of about 330,000 distinct CDR3 sequences. The sequenced sample was blood. These receptors came from a human donor with ulcerative colitis or Crohn's disease, or a healthy co-twin of an affected twin (not recorded which). Each CDR3 is given with its conserved first and last residue.

>TRBJ1-1|TRBV12-3/TRBV12-4
CASRGLGSKAFF
>TRBJ2-3|TRBV9
CASSVEQGTDTQYF
>TRBJ2-1|TRBV28
CASSEPGVRHEQFF
>TRBJ2-3|TRBV5-5
CAGSGTSGSYTQYF
>TRBJ1-2|TRBV2
CASRDRGPSYGYTF
>TRBJ1-4|TRBV20-1
CSASEGVTNEKLFF
>TRBJ2-3|TRBV29-1
CSVEDAGVGDTQYF
>TRBJ1-1|TRBV4-1
CASSQGVPTGGLEHTEAFF
>TRBJ2-7|TRBV13
CASSIGTSSEEQYF
>TRBJ2-3|TRBV5-6
CASSRGVTDTQYF
>TRBJ2-1|TRBV28
CASRPTGGRGGNEQFF
>TRBJ2-3|TRBV24-1
CATSDRDRASDTQYF
>TRBJ2-4|TRBV5-1
CASSRADGPKNIQYF
>TRBJ1-2|TRBV28
CASSLSGGPLYGYTF
>TRBJ2-1|TRBV7-8
CASSERDPSYNEQFF
>TRBJ2-1|TRBV29-1
CSVETSRYNEQFF
>TRBJ2-1|TRBV29-1
CSVKPGRSQFF
>TRBJ2-5|TRBV5-6
CASSLVGGETQYF
>TRBJ1-3|TRBV18
CASSPPEYSGNTIYF
>TRBJ1-2|TRBV5-6
CASRPPSDRQGNYGYTF
>TRBJ2-4|TRBV7-2
CASSLDPVLAKNIQYF
>TRBJ2-7|TRBV29-1
CSVEGRDLPPGEQYF
>TRBJ2-1|TRBV4-1
CASSQQKSTYNEQFF
>TRBJ1-1|TRBV5-1
CASSFVGTTEAFF
>TRBJ2-4|TRBV6-6
CASSSQAGKVYF
>TRBJ2-3|TRBV6-1
CASSSGGARWDTQYF
>TRBJ1-5|TRBV20-1
CSARLAGRGQPQHF
>TRBJ2-7|TRBV5-1
CASSLADDGSYEQYF
>TRBJ1-1|TRBV12-3/TRBV12-4
CASSLPRGGAFF
>TRBJ2-2|TRBV6-2/TRBV6-3
CVSRGTGANTGELFF
>TRBJ2-2|TRBV15
CATSRGTSPIGELFF
>TRBJ2-1|TRBV6-5
CASSYSIIQGLNEQFF
>TRBJ2-7|TRBV7-2
CAISSGTGNEQYF
>TRBJ2-2|TRBV7-6
CASSLQGAGNTGELFF
>TRBJ2-1|TRBV24-1
CATSAGGPSYNEQFF
>TRBJ2-3|TRBV7-9
CASSLGTSGFTDTQYF
>TRBJ2-7|TRBV20-1
CSAEVGGRRPYEQYF
>TRBJ2-3|TRBV6-1
CASRGETDTQYF
>TRBJ1-6|TRBV20-1
CSARPLPGTGVPYNSPLHF
>TRBJ1-4|TRBV12-3/TRBV12-4
CASSFRGVLNEKLFF
>TRBJ1-1|TRBV27
CASSLTGVNTEAFF
>TRBJ1-3|TRBV3-1
CASSLQRTSGNTIYF
>TRBJ2-7|TRBV20-1
CSARRQASYEQYF